This T cell receptor beta chain was identified in a study of CD8+ T cells in alopecia areata. Extracted from the samples, RNA was reverse transcribed into cDNA to serve as the sequencing template. TCRdb keeps only in-frame clones here, not all; method: immunoSEQ multiplex PCR. This table has some 110,000 clones, roughly 68% appearing once. Input material: CD4+ T cells sorted from blood. The clonotype was recovered from a human donor in good health.

The CDR3 region is CASSSKRQRYNEQFF. In DNA, the CDR3 is TGCGCCAGCAGCTCCAAGCGACAGAGGTACAATGAGCAGTTCTTC. The chain carries TRBV5-1 and TRBJ2-1; a possible D gene is TRBD1 (5 bases). The V gene lost 3 bases and the J gene lost 4 bases, with 14 bases spanning the gap. CDR1 is SGHRS and CDR2 is YFSETQ in the germline V gene. The CDR3 sequence is 15 residues long. The variable domain in full, completed from reference TRBV5-1 and TRBJ2-1, reads KAGVTQTPRYLIKTRGQQVTLSCSPISGHRSVSWYQQTPGQGLQFLFEYFSETQRNKGNFPGRFSGRQFSNSRSEMNVSTLELGDSALYLCASSSKRQRYNEQFFGPGTRLTVL.